The 23 T cell receptor beta chains in this list originate from one sample, sequenced in a study of T cell responses to AZD1222 COVID-19 vaccine. Only in-frame clones appear in the TCRdb table, and some are missing; sequencing was by immunoSEQ multiplex PCR. In the table there are 100,000 to 150,000 clones, 85% to 90% of which are singletons. The sample here was peripheral blood, taken on day 0 of AZD1222 vaccination. All receptors derive from an adult in good health.

The chain carries TRBV2 and TRBJ1-6; D unresolved. Germline V CDR1 and CDR2: SNHLY, FYNNEI. The CDR3 sequence is 15 residues long. V was pared by 5 bases and J by 1 base, with 9 bases between. DNA for the CDR3: TGTGCCAGCAGTCCCCCCGATTCCTATAATTCACCCCTCCACTTT. Translating gives CASSPPDSYNSPLHF.

There are a few counts of this clone. V gene TRBV19 combines with J gene TRBJ1-3; 7 positions match TRBD1. V gave up 3 bases and J gave up 2 bases; unmatched junction bases: 1. This CDR3 region has 14 residues. Germline CDR1 reads LNHDA; CDR2 reads SQIVND (reference sequence). The CDR3 DNA reads as TGTGCCAGTAGTATCGACAGGGCTGGAAACACCATATATTTT. Translated, it gives CASSIDRAGNTIYF.

The chain has TRBV19 and TRBJ1-5, with 7 nucleotides matching TRBD1. Per the germline V gene, CDR1 is LNHDA and CDR2 is SQIVND (reference sequence). This CDR3 is 14 amino acids long. V was clipped by 6 bases and J by 4 bases; unmatched bases: 6. In DNA form, the CDR3 reads TGTGCCAGTAGCTGGGGACAGCTAAATCAGCCCCAGCATTTT. This gives the protein CASSWGQLNQPQHF.

CDR3 in amino acids: CASSYTGTGGNEQYF. In DNA, the CDR3 is TGTGCCAGCAGCTATACCGGGACAGGGGGCAACGAGCAGTACTTC. The rearrangement joins TRBV13 to TRBJ2-7; 12 nucleotides line up with TRBD1. Trimming took 4 bases from V and 5 from J; bases not matched to a gene: 6. Germline V lookup: CDR1 PRHDT, CDR2 FYEKMQ (reference sequence). This CDR3 has 15 residues.

The rearrangement uses TRBV5-6 and TRBJ2-2; tentatively, D is TRBD2 (5 bases). This CDR3 has 14 amino acids. Trimming took 4 bases from V and 2 from J, leaving 9 bases between them. Germline V lookup: CDR1 SGHDT, CDR2 YYEEEE. The CDR3 here is CASSRGPNTGELFF. The CDR3 DNA follows: TGTGCCAGCAGCCGGGGTCCAAACACCGGGGAGCTGTTTTTT.

The V and J genes are TRBV5-1 and TRBJ1-6, with D uncertain. Germline V CDR1 and CDR2: SGHRS, YFSETQ. Trimming took off 1 base at V and 6 bases at J, with 11 bases between the two ends. The CDR3 consists of 15 residues. This CDR3 reads CASSLYHSSNSPLHF. For the CDR3, the DNA is TGCGCCAGCAGCTTGTATCACAGCAGTAATTCACCCCTCCACTTT.

This clone was seen a single time. This chain connects TRBV28 to TRBJ1-2; TRBD1 matches 9 bases. CDR3 length: 12 amino acids. Losses at the gene ends were 5 bases for V and 13 bases for J; bases not matched to a gene: 8. The germline V gene encodes CDR1 MDHEN and CDR2 SYDVKM. As DNA, the CDR3 is TGTGCCAGCAGTGAACGGACAGGGGCGGGCACCTTC. It specifies CASSERTGAGTF.

V gene TRBV6-5 combines with J gene TRBJ2-1; 9 bases agree with TRBD2. Germline V CDR1 and CDR2: MNHEY, SVGAGI. The CDR3 runs 15 residues. V was pared by 2 bases and J by 2 bases, with 1 base of the junction left unmatched. The CDR3 sequence: CASSYAGGTYNEQFF. CDR3 coding DNA: TGTGCCAGCAGTTACGCGGGAGGGACCTACAATGAGCAGTTCTTC.

The chain recombines TRBV5-1 with TRBJ2-2; 7 nucleotides line up with TRBD2. This CDR3 has 15 residues. V shed 7 bases and J 3 bases; nucleotides not matched to a gene: 9. Germline assignment: CDR1 SGHRS and CDR2 YFSETQ. The CDR3 nucleotides read TGCGCCAGCGGGGCGGGAGACCGATACACCGGGGAGCTGTTTTTT. Translating gives CASGAGDRYTGELFF.

The chain has TRBV28 and TRBJ1-6; 7 bases fit TRBD1. The CDR3 has 19 amino acids. V lost 6 bases, J lost 0 bases, and 14 bases stayed unmatched. CDR1 MDHEN and CDR2 SYDVKM come from the germline V gene. This CDR3 is CASRTPGQRAHSYNSPLHF. The CDR3 nucleotides read TGTGCCAGCAGGACTCCGGGACAGCGGGCCCACTCCTATAATTCACCCCTCCACTTT.

The genes are TRBV24-1 and TRBJ1-2; 9 nucleotides agree with TRBD1. The CDR3 covers 15 residues. Looked up from germline, CDR1 is KGHDR and CDR2 is SFDVKD. Trimming cost V 3 bases and J 4 bases; bases outside gene matches: 5. The CDR3 loop reads CATSDPADRGYGYTF. The CDR3 bases are TGTGCCACCAGTGATCCGGCGGACAGGGGCTATGGCTACACCTTC.

The chain combines TRBV12-3 or TRBV12-4 with TRBJ1-4; no firm D call. This CDR3 is built from 13 residues. Between the trimmed V and J ends, which lost 8 bases and 8 bases, there was a span of 15 bases. CDR3 protein: CASQIGTKEKLFF. CDR3 sequence (DNA): TGTGCCAGCCAAATAGGTACCAAGGAAAAACTGTTTTTT.

This rearrangement joins TRBV15 to TRBJ2-1; either TRBD1 or TRBD2 may fit D (5 bases each). CDR1 is LNHNV, CDR2 YYDKDF, per germline (reference sequence). V lost 4 bases and J lost 3, with 16 bases in between. The CDR3 extends over 16 amino acids. The CDR3 DNA follows: TGTGCCACCAGCAATAGACGGGGCGGGTTCTACAATGAGCAGTTCTTC. As protein: CATSNRRGGFYNEQFF.

CDR3 protein: CASNSGGNTGELFF. Written as DNA, the CDR3 is TGCGCCAGCAATAGCGGGGGGAACACCGGGGAGCTGTTTTTT. V gene TRBV10-1 combines with J gene TRBJ2-2; 9 positions match TRBD2. Germline trimming cut 7 bases from V and 1 base from J; bases unmatched to any gene: 1. This CDR3 spans 14 amino acids. Germline assignment: CDR1 WNHNN and CDR2 SYGVQD (reference sequence).

Note on this clone: The sample holds other DNA sequences that translate to the same CDR3. The rearrangement links TRBV30 to TRBJ2-7; unclear D gene. Germline lookup yields CDR1 GTSNPN and CDR2 SVGIG (reference sequence). The CDR3 is made up of 11 amino acids. V gave up 0 bases and J gave up 4 bases, with 4 bases separating them. DNA of the CDR3: TGTGCCTGGAGTGTCCGGTACGAGCAGTACTTC. This translates into CAWSVRYEQYF.

V usage is TRBV6-5 and J usage is TRBJ2-5; TRBD2 agrees at 9 bases. J was trimmed by 2 bases and V by 6 bases; bases with no gene match: 4. The CDR3 has 14 amino acids. Germline lookup yields CDR1 MNHEY and CDR2 SVGAGI. In nucleotides, the CDR3 is TGTGCCAGCAGAGAGCGGGGGGCTCAAGAGACCCAGTACTTC. Amino acid sequence: CASRERGAQETQYF.

J is TRBJ2-7 and V is TRBV19; 7 bases map to TRBD2. The J segment lost 3 bases and the V segment lost 5 bases, leaving 13 bases of the junction unmatched. The CDR3 totals 16 residues. Germline CDR1 is LNHDA and CDR2 is SQIVND (reference sequence). CDR3: CASSGGDYRIDYEQYF. CDR3 nucleotide sequence: TGTGCCAGTAGTGGAGGGGACTACCGGATCGACTACGAGCAGTACTTC. Complete variable domain (other parts from reference TRBV19 and TRBJ2-7): DGGITQSPKYLFRKEGQNVTLSCEQNLNHDAMYWYRQDPGQGLRLIYYSQIVNDFQKGDIAEGYSVSREKKESFPLTVTSAQKNPTAFYLCASSGGDYRIDYEQYFGPGTRLTVT.

This chain joins TRBV7-9 and TRBJ2-7; unclear D gene. The germline V and J ends were trimmed by 4 bases and 6 bases, with 16 bases remaining between them. The CDR3 contains 14 residues. The germline CDR1 and CDR2 sequences are SEHNR and FQNEAQ (reference sequence). The CDR3 coding sequence is TGTGCCAGCAGCTCCCCCCACCTGACTGGCGAGCAGTACTTC. This translates into CASSSPHLTGEQYF.

The table lists this clone with a few counts. The chain carries TRBV5-1 and TRBJ2-2; D is possibly TRBD1 or TRBD2 (6 bases each). The CDR3 sequence is 17 residues long. CDR1 and CDR2 from the germline V gene are SGHRS and YFSETQ. Trimming took off 3 bases at V and 0 bases at J, with 15 bases between the two ends. CDR3 bases: TGCGCCAGCAGCTACCGCGGAGGGGGAACGAACACCGGGGAGCTGTTTTTT. Protein product: CASSYRGGGTNTGELFF.

The CDR3 here is CASSQTGVYGYTF. Here the CDR3 DNA reads TGTGCCAGCAGCCAAACAGGGGTCTATGGCTACACCTTC. The chain employs TRBV4-2 and TRBJ1-2; 7 nucleotides line up with TRBD1. Germline CDR1 LGHNA, CDR2 YNFKEQ. This CDR3 has 13 residues. V trimming: 2 bases; J trimming: 4 bases; junction bases outside the gene matches: 1.

This clone was seen a handful of times. This chain joins TRBV29-1 and TRBJ2-7; D unclear. The CDR3 sequence is 11 residues long. Germline-derived CDR1 and CDR2 are SQVTM and ANQGSEA. Trimming cost V 1 base and J 6 bases, with 7 bases left between them. The chain's CDR3 is CSVEGTREQYF. CDR3 DNA: TGCAGCGTTGAAGGAACCCGCGAGCAGTACTTC.

This clone was observed a handful of times. The chain employs TRBV6-2 or TRBV6-3 and TRBJ1-1; a weak D match, TRBD1 (5 bases). The V end lost 6 bases, the J end lost 4 bases, and 9 bases lay between the germline ends. Germline CDR1 is MNHEY and CDR2 is SVGEGT. The length of the CDR3 is 12 residues. This chain's CDR3 is CASSWGRTEAFF. The CDR3 DNA reads as TGTGCCAGCAGCTGGGGCCGCACTGAAGCTTTCTTT.

The chain joins TRBV30 to TRBJ1-1, with no clear D. Looked up from germline, CDR1 is GTSNPN and CDR2 is SVGIG (reference sequence). The CDR3 sequence is 13 residues long. The V end was cut by 4 bases, the J end by 1 base, with 10 bases between. CDR3 region: CAWKRPQNTEAFF. As DNA, the CDR3 is TGTGCCTGGAAACGGCCCCAGAACACTGAAGCTTTCTTT.